The 15 T cell receptor beta chains reported below all come from one sample, sequenced in a study of cytomegalovirus exposure and HLA in healthy donors. PCR employed 60 Vbeta and 13 Jbeta primers. Sequencing was performed with immunoSEQ multiplex PCR; in TCRdb, only in-frame clones are kept and a portion is missing. The data hold 150,000 to 200,000 clones, with roughly four fifths observed a single time. Sequencing was performed on PBMCs. The receptors originated from a woman between 25 and 40 years old in good health and CMV-seropositive.

CDR3 DNA: TGTGCCAGCAGCCAGGGCAGGGGTCAGCCCCAGCATTTT. Translating gives CASSQGRGQPQHF. This rearrangement joins TRBV14 to TRBJ1-5, with a weak D call TRBD1 (6 bases). V was shortened by 3 bases and J by 6 bases, with 9 bases between the two germline ends. Germline V gives CDR1 SGHDN, CDR2 FVKESK. The length of the CDR3 is 13 residues.

The rearrangement links TRBV9 to TRBJ2-7; D unclear. Trimming removed 2 bases at V and 0 bases at J, with 9 bases between. Germline CDR1 SGDLS, CDR2 YYNGEE. This CDR3 comprises 14 residues. CDR3 sequence: CASSVTESSYEQYF. CDR3 DNA: TGTGCCAGCAGCGTTACCGAGAGCTCCTACGAGCAGTACTTC. Full variable domain (remainder filled in from reference TRBV9 and TRBJ2-7): DSGVTQTPKHLITATGQRVTLRCSPRSGDLSVYWYQQSLDQGLQFLIQYYNGEERAKGNILERFSAQQFPDLHSELNLSSLELGDSALYFCASSVTESSYEQYFGPGTRLTVT.

This chain joins TRBV10-3 and TRBJ2-7; weak D call: TRBD1 (6 bases). Germline lookup yields CDR1 ENHRY and CDR2 SYGVKD. CDR3 length: 17 residues. V lost 3 bases and J lost 1, with 19 bases in between. The CDR3 nucleotides are TGTGCCATCAGTGATCTAGGCGGCAGGGGTGGTTCCTACGAGCAGTACTTC. It translates to CAISDLGGRGGSYEQYF.

DNA of the CDR3: TGTGCCAGCTCACGGGGACAAGGTTTTGGCTACACCTTC. It yields the protein CASSRGQGFGYTF. This chain connects TRBV18 to TRBJ1-2; possibly TRBD1 for D (6 bases). The germline V gene has CDR1 KGHSH and CDR2 LQKENI. V was shortened by 4 bases and J by 7 bases, with 13 bases between the two germline ends. CDR3 length equals 13 residues.

V gene TRBV5-1 combines with J gene TRBJ1-2; 9 bases are shared with TRBD1. CDR1 and CDR2 from the germline V gene are SGHRS and YFSETQ. CDR3 size: 13 residues. V was pared by 2 bases and J by 6 bases, with 2 bases of the junction left unmatched. The CDR3 DNA reads TGCGCCAGCAGCTTTACAGGGGGCAATGGCTACACCTTC. Translation gives CASSFTGGNGYTF.

This sequence joins TRBV5-1 and TRBJ1-1; possible D gene TRBD1, 6 bases. CDR1 is SGHRS and CDR2 is YFSETQ in the germline V gene. The V end lost 6 bases, the J end lost 1 base, and 13 bases lay between the germline ends. CDR3 length equals 14 residues. The CDR3 sequence is CASTLEGENTEAFF. CDR3 DNA: TGCGCCAGCACCCTCGAGGGGGAGAACACTGAAGCTTTCTTT.

To note about this clone: Other DNA sequences in the same sample also yield this CDR3. The V call is TRBV5-1, the J call TRBJ1-6, with 8 bases lining up with TRBD1. The V and J ends lost 1 base and 7 bases, in that order; junction bases with no gene match: 4. Germline V gene sequence: CDR1 SGHRS, CDR2 YFSETQ. The CDR3 covers 15 residues. In DNA, the CDR3 is TGCGCCAGCAGCTTGAGCCAGGGGGCGAATTCACCCCTCCACTTT. Protein product: CASSLSQGANSPLHF.

This chain uses TRBV4-3 with TRBJ1-4; 9 bases match TRBD1. The germline V gene has CDR1 LGHNA and CDR2 YSLEER. After removal of 3 bases from V and 8 bases from J, the junction contained 4 bases not matched to a gene. The CDR3 has 14 amino acids. CDR3 amino acids: CASSQGQGDEKLFF. The CDR3 bases are TGCGCCAGCAGCCAGGGACAGGGTGACGAAAAACTGTTTTTT.

The V gene is TRBV7-2, the J gene TRBJ1-5; no clear D. Germline V gives CDR1 SGHTA, CDR2 FQGNSA. The CDR3 totals 14 residues. The V and J ends lost 5 bases and 3 bases respectively, with 11 bases between them. CDR3 residues: CASSETQNNQPQHF. The CDR3 DNA sequence: TGTGCCAGCAGCGAGACACAAAACAATCAGCCCCAGCATTTT.

The J gene is TRBJ2-7, the V gene TRBV30, with TRBD2 matching over 11 bases. This CDR3 has 17 amino acids. With 2 bases clipped from V and 3 bases from J, the junction kept 12 bases outside the gene matches. Germline CDR1 and CDR2: GTSNPN and SVGIG (reference sequence). The chain's CDR3 is CAWSPPRRLAGIYEQYF. The CDR3 DNA is TGTGCCTGGAGTCCTCCCCGACGACTAGCGGGAATCTACGAGCAGTACTTC. Complete variable domain (other parts from reference TRBV30 and TRBJ2-7): SQTIHQWPATLVQPVGSPLSLECTVEGTSNPNLYWYRQAAGRGLQLLFYSVGIGQISSEVPQNLSASRPQDRQFILSSKKLLLSDSGFYLCAWSPPRRLAGIYEQYFGPGTRLTVT.

This chain joins TRBV4-3 and TRBJ2-2, with D possibly being TRBD2 (5 bases). V shed 3 bases and J shed 6 bases, with 14 bases lying between them. The length of the CDR3 is 15 residues. The germline gives CDR1 LGHNA, CDR2 YSLEER. The CDR3 coding sequence is TGCGCCAGCAGCCATTCCCGCCTGGGAGCCGGGGAGCTGTTTTTT. It translates to CASSHSRLGAGELFF.

This chain connects TRBV14 to TRBJ1-6; no reliable D call. V lost 4 bases and J 5 bases, leaving 9 bases between the germline ends. This CDR3 contains 14 residues. Germline V lookup: CDR1 SGHDN, CDR2 FVKESK. In nucleotides, the CDR3 is TGTGCCAGCAGCCGGGAGGCAAATAATTCACCCCTCCACTTT. Its translation is CASSREANNSPLHF.

This clone showed up just a few times. The rearrangement joins TRBV6-5 to TRBJ1-1; D unresolved. Trimming cost V 2 bases and J 6 bases, with 4 bases left between them. Germline lookup yields CDR1 MNHEY and CDR2 SVGAGI. This CDR3 region has 11 residues. CDR3 sequence reads: CASSYGPEAFF. The CDR3 DNA reads TGTGCCAGCAGTTACGGGCCTGAAGCTTTCTTT.

V is TRBV13 and J is TRBJ2-1, with 9 bases aligning to TRBD1. In germline, CDR1 is PRHDT, CDR2 FYEKMQ (reference sequence). With 0 bases clipped from V and 6 bases from J, the junction kept 12 bases outside the gene matches. CDR3 size: 18 residues. DNA for the CDR3: TGTGCCAGCAGCTTAGGCGGAACCGGGACAGGGCGATTCAATGAGCAGTTCTTC. Protein product: CASSLGGTGTGRFNEQFF.

The chain employs TRBV30 and TRBJ2-7; TRBD2 matches 8 bases. V was pared by 2 bases and J by 2 bases, with 14 bases of the junction left unmatched. Germline loops: CDR1 GTSNPN, CDR2 SVGIG (reference sequence). The CDR3 has 17 residues. CDR3 sequence (DNA): TGTGCCTGGAGTCTACCGGCAGGGGCCGGGAGGGCCTACGAGCAGTACTTC. Translating it yields CAWSLPAGAGRAYEQYF.